This TCR beta chain was captured in a study of patients and donors after allogeneic stem cell transplantation. This clonotype has ten or more counts. TCRdb itself ran the RT-PCR reads through MiXCR, one entry per CDR3 protein. This sample has approximately 61,000 distinct CDR3 sequences, with less than 15% found just once. Germline V gene sequence: CDR1 GTSNPN, CDR2 SVGIG (reference sequence). Trimming cost V 3 bases and J 4 bases, with 13 bases left between them. The CDR3 runs to 13 residues. The TCR was taken from a human donor who was either an allogeneic HSCT recipient or a stem cell or donor lymphocyte infusion donor (not recorded which). It is not recorded whose cells these are; they may come from a transplant donor. Sequenced sample: blood, either unsorted or a sorted T cell fraction (not recorded which). The rearrangement joins TRBV30 to TRBJ2-7, with D possibly being TRBD2 (6 bases). CDR3 in amino acids: CAWRFRGTYEQYF. CDR3 nucleotide sequence: TGTGCCTGGAGGTTTCGGGGGACTTACGAGCAGTACTTC.